This is a list of T cell receptor beta chains from one sample in a study of blood T cells in healthy people across ages. TCRdb itself ran the 5' RACE reads through MiXCR, one entry per CDR3 protein. The sample yields hundreds of thousands of distinct CDR3 sequences, approximately 26% seen once. This same sample was also part of a study on T cells of mothers and their children.

The sequenced material came from blood. The source of these receptors is a boy aged 2 to 10 in good health. CDR3s leave out the opening cysteine and the closing phenylalanine or tryptophan. The order of the fields is CDR3 protein, J gene, V gene.

CDR3 protein: SVPGPNTGELF
J gene: TRBJ2-2
V gene: TRBV29-1

CDR3 protein: SALLQGYFAEAF
J gene: TRBJ1-1
V gene: TRBV20-1

CDR3 protein: ASSCRAGGQETQY
J gene: TRBJ2-5
V gene: TRBV6-6

CDR3 protein: AISESDEQF
J gene: NA
V gene: TRBV10-3

CDR3 protein: AISEAATQDTQY
J gene: TRBJ2-3
V gene: TRBV10-3

CDR3 protein: ASRRSLQETQY
J gene: TRBJ2-5
V gene: TRBV6-5

CDR3 protein: SVVPTGNYGYT
J gene: TRBJ1-2
V gene: TRBV29-1

CDR3 protein: ASSWERAYEQY
J gene: TRBJ2-7
V gene: TRBV6-2/TRBV6-3

CDR3 protein: ASSLMDNQETQH
J gene: TRBJ2-5
V gene: TRBV7-9

CDR3 protein: ASRKGVFLAGANTGELF
J gene: TRBJ2-2
V gene: TRBV27